The 28 T cell receptor beta chains in this list originate from one sample, sequenced in a study of radiotherapy plus CTLA-4 blockade in lung cancer. This table comes from immunoSEQ multiplex PCR, and its TCRdb copy is limited to in-frame clones, with some not included. This repertoire shows around 80,000 clones, roughly 74% found once; its top ten account for 9.5% to 10%. Sequencing used peripheral blood, obtained from a patient treated with radiotherapy plus ipilimumab. These receptors originate from a human donor with non-small cell lung cancer whose response to radiotherapy plus ipilimumab could not be evaluated.

This rearrangement joins TRBV4-1 to TRBJ1-6; 9 positions agree with TRBD1. Germline CDR1 MGHRA, CDR2 YSYEKL. CDR3 length: 14 residues. J gave up 7 bases and V 4 bases, and 2 bases lay outside the gene matches. The CDR3 bases are TGCGCCAGCAGCCCGACAGGGGGGAATTCACCCCTCCACTTT. This translates into CASSPTGGNSPLHF.

The V and J genes are TRBV6-5 and TRBJ2-1; possibly TRBD2 for D (6 bases). Trimming pared 4 bases from V and 6 bases from J, leaving 19 bases between. The germline V gene has CDR1 MNHEY and CDR2 SVGAGI. The CDR3 spans 16 residues. The CDR3 bases are TGTGCCAGCAGTTCGGGCCGGGACTCCATAGTCAATGAGCAGTTCTTC. Its protein product is CASSSGRDSIVNEQFF.

This clone was picked up a small number of times. The chain uses TRBV4-3 and TRBJ1-4, with 8 nucleotides matching TRBD1. The CDR3 length is 15 residues. Germline CDR1 is LGHNA and CDR2 is YSLEER. V shed 2 bases, J shed 6 bases, and the junction held 5 bases outside the gene matches. The CDR3 is CASSQMTGVDEKLFF. CDR3 nucleotides: TGCGCCAGCAGCCAAATGACAGGGGTAGATGAAAAACTGTTTTTT.

A few counts support this clone. The chain has TRBV7-2 and TRBJ1-1, with 9 bases identical to TRBD1. V dropped 3 bases and J dropped 4; count of bases not matched to a gene: 9. Germline assignment: CDR1 SGHTA and CDR2 FQGNSA. The CDR3 loop spans 16 amino acids. The CDR3 sequence is CASSLVFRTGATEAFF. Written as DNA, the CDR3 is TGTGCCAGCAGCTTGGTTTTTAGGACAGGGGCCACTGAAGCTTTCTTT.

V is TRBV30 and J is TRBJ1-1; D gene ambiguous. This CDR3 is built from 13 residues. Trimming took off 3 bases at V and 0 bases at J, with 8 bases between the two ends. The germline gives CDR1 GTSNPN, CDR2 SVGIG (reference sequence). CDR3 amino acids: CAWSRIMNTEAFF. The CDR3 DNA reads TGTGCCTGGAGCAGAATCATGAACACTGAAGCTTTCTTT.

The rearrangement uses TRBV27 and TRBJ2-7, with D possibly matching TRBD2 (6 bases). The CDR3 is made up of 14 amino acids. Germline V gene data show CDR1 as MNHEY and CDR2 as SMNVEV (reference sequence). V lost 0 bases, J lost 2 bases, and 8 bases lay in between. CDR3 sequence: CASSLSSGAYEQYF. The CDR3 nucleotides are TGTGCCAGCAGTTTATCGTCGGGGGCCTACGAGCAGTACTTC.

The rearrangement links TRBV28 to TRBJ2-7; 10 nucleotides match TRBD2. J lost 4 bases, V lost 3 bases, and 3 bases had no gene match. Germline V gives CDR1 MDHEN, CDR2 SYDVKM. The CDR3 is 14 amino acids. CDR3 loop: CASSLPSGGYEQYF. The CDR3 DNA sequence: TGTGCCAGCAGTTTGCCTAGCGGGGGTTACGAGCAGTACTTC.

V and J are TRBV6-4 and TRBJ2-3; 8 bases are shared with TRBD2. In germline, CDR1 is MRHNA, CDR2 SNTAGT. The CDR3 covers 15 residues. V dropped 6 bases and J dropped 0; count of bases not matched to a gene: 5. The CDR3 loop reads CASRRTSGSTDTQYF. The CDR3 DNA sequence: TGTGCCAGCAGGAGAACTAGCGGTAGCACAGATACGCAGTATTTT.

The chain employs TRBV5-1 and TRBJ1-1, with D possibly being TRBD1 (6 bases). Trimming removed 4 bases at V and 0 bases at J, with 16 bases between. The CDR3 consists of 16 residues. Germline V gives CDR1 SGHRS, CDR2 YFSETQ. Written as DNA, the CDR3 is TGCGCCAGCAGCCCAGGACAGCTAACGCTGAACACTGAAGCTTTCTTT. Translated: CASSPGQLTLNTEAFF.

The chain combines TRBV28 with TRBJ2-3; 12 bases agree with TRBD1. The V and J ends lost 6 bases and 7 bases, in that order; junction bases with no gene match: 14. CDR3 length: 17 amino acids. From germline, CDR1 is MDHEN and CDR2 SYDVKM. The CDR3 region has the DNA TGTGCCAGCAGACCATCCACGGGACAGGGGGCGGCGAATACGCAGTATTTT. Amino acids: CASRPSTGQGAANTQYF.

The genes are TRBV30 and TRBJ2-7, with a weak D call TRBD2 (5 bases). V lost 0 bases to trimming and J lost 9 bases, with 12 bases between them. The CDR3 extends over 12 amino acids. Germline CDR1 is GTSNPN and CDR2 is SVGIG (reference sequence). The CDR3 protein is CAWSVHGVRQYF. The CDR3 coding sequence is TGTGCCTGGAGTGTACACGGGGTTAGGCAGTACTTC.

The rearrangement joins TRBV7-8 to TRBJ1-1, with D unclear. Per the germline V gene, CDR1 is SGHVS and CDR2 is FQNEAQ. Between the trimmed V and J ends, which lost 4 bases and 0 bases, there was a span of 9 bases. The CDR3 has 14 amino acids. DNA of the CDR3: TGTGCCAGCAGCTACCGGGATCTGAACACTGAAGCTTTCTTT. It translates to CASSYRDLNTEAFF.

The J gene is TRBJ1-6, the V gene TRBV5-1, with TRBD1 matching over 8 bases. The CDR3 is made up of 15 amino acids. Trimming cost V 4 bases and J 10 bases; bases outside gene matches: 10. Germline-derived CDR1 and CDR2 are SGHRS and YFSETQ. The DNA of the CDR3 is TGCGCCAGCAGCACGGATGGGACAGGAGAATCACCCCTCCACTTT. Amino acid sequence: CASSTDGTGESPLHF. The full variable domain, in which reference TRBV5-1 and TRBJ1-6 provide the parts outside the CDR3, is KAGVTQTPRYLIKTRGQQVTLSCSPISGHRSVSWYQQTPGQGLQFLFEYFSETQRNKGNFPGRFSGRQFSNSRSEMNVSTLELGDSALYLCASSTDGTGESPLHFGNGTRLTVT.

The chain employs TRBV6-6 and TRBJ2-5, with D hard to call. The V gene lost 5 bases and the J gene lost 2 bases, with 3 bases spanning the gap. The CDR3 has 11 residues. Germline CDR1 and CDR2: MNHNY and SVGAGI (reference sequence). The CDR3, as DNA: TGTGCCAGCAGTATACAAGAGACCCAGTACTTC. Encoded protein: CASSIQETQYF.

V and J are TRBV30 and TRBJ1-1; the D gene is possibly TRBD1 (5 bases). V was trimmed by 0 bases and J by 6 bases, leaving 8 bases between them. The CDR3 spans 12 residues. Germline V lookup: CDR1 GTSNPN, CDR2 SVGIG (reference sequence). CDR3 bases: TGTGCCTGGAGTGTACAAGGGGCTGAAGCTTTCTTT. This codes for CAWSVQGAEAFF.

The V call is TRBV11-3, the J call TRBJ2-7, with 10 positions matching TRBD2. The CDR3 consists of 14 residues. Germline V CDR1 and CDR2: SGHNT, YENEEA. V gave up 5 bases and J gave up 4 bases; unmatched junction bases: 5. Here the CDR3 reads CASSTTAGGYEQYF. DNA of the CDR3: TGTGCCAGCAGCACGACAGCGGGGGGGTACGAGCAGTACTTC.

The chain combines TRBV6-5 with TRBJ2-5; 7 nucleotides align to TRBD1. CDR1 is MNHEY and CDR2 is SVGAGI in the germline V gene. Trimming took 4 bases from V and 5 from J; bases not matched to a gene: 4. The CDR3 consists of 13 residues. The CDR3 loop is CASSSRGQETQYF. The CDR3 nucleotides are TGTGCCAGCAGTTCTAGGGGGCAGGAGACCCAGTACTTC.

The genes are TRBV5-4 and TRBJ1-1; 10 bases match TRBD1. CDR1 SGHNT and CDR2 YYREEE come from the germline V gene (reference sequence). Germline trimming cut 4 bases from V and 10 bases from J; bases unmatched to any gene: 16. The CDR3 is 16 amino acids. The CDR3 region has the DNA TGTGCCAGCAGCGGATACGGGACAGGGGTTCGTCTCGGAGCTTTCTTT. This sequence encodes CASSGYGTGVRLGAFF.

The chain employs TRBV5-1 and TRBJ2-1; 11 bases fit TRBD2. In germline, CDR1 is SGHRS, CDR2 YFSETQ. There are 16 residues in the CDR3. V lost 4 bases, J lost 2 bases, and 5 bases stayed unmatched. CDR3 loop: CASSGSGGAAYNEQFF. The CDR3 DNA reads as TGCGCCAGCAGCGGTAGCGGGGGGGCCGCCTACAATGAGCAGTTCTTC.

This clone has only one observation. The chain employs TRBV28 and TRBJ2-1; D unresolved. This CDR3 region has 15 residues. Deletions cut 2 bases from V and 4 bases from J, with 12 bases between. Germline V lookup: CDR1 MDHEN, CDR2 SYDVKM. The CDR3 region has the DNA TGTGCCAGCAGTTTAACAGCTCTAATTTACAATGAGCAGTTCTTC. Its protein product is CASSLTALIYNEQFF.

This chain joins TRBV7-6 and TRBJ2-2, with D maybe TRBD2 (6 bases). This CDR3 region has 19 residues. CDR1 is SGHVS and CDR2 is FNYEAQ in the germline V gene. Deletions cut 0 bases from V and 4 bases from J, with 21 bases between. This CDR3 reads CASSLASEIGTRGTGELFF. The CDR3 DNA reads TGTGCCAGCAGCTTAGCGTCAGAGATTGGGACTCGGGGCACCGGGGAGCTGTTTTTT.

V and J are TRBV6-6 and TRBJ2-3; 13 bases match TRBD2. Germline V gene sequence: CDR1 MNHNY, CDR2 SVGAGI (reference sequence). The CDR3 loop spans 16 amino acids. V shed 5 bases and J 4 bases; nucleotides not matched to a gene: 6. CDR3: CASSHTSGRAADTQYF. In DNA form, the CDR3 reads TGTGCCAGCAGTCATACTAGCGGGAGGGCGGCAGATACGCAGTATTTT.

This clone has just one count. This chain links TRBV7-9 with TRBJ2-1; TRBD2 matches at 7 bases. With 0 bases clipped from V and 7 bases from J, the junction kept 6 bases outside the gene matches. Germline V gene data show CDR1 as SEHNR and CDR2 as FQNEAQ (reference sequence). This CDR3 is built from 15 residues. CDR3 coding DNA: TGTGCCAGCAGCTTAGCGGGGACTACGTTTAATGAGCAGTTCTTC. It is translated as CASSLAGTTFNEQFF. Filled out from reference TRBV7-9 and TRBJ2-1, the complete variable domain reads DTGVSQNPRHKITKRGQNVTFRCDPISEHNRLYWYRQTLGQGPEFLTYFQNEAQLEKSRLLSDRFSAERPKGSFSTLEIQRTEQGDSAMYLCASSLAGTTFNEQFFGPGTRLTVL.

This clone has just a few counts. The V call is TRBV27, the J call TRBJ1-5; D is ambiguous. Germline CDR1 is MNHEY and CDR2 is SMNVEV (reference sequence). V was trimmed by 6 bases and J by 15 bases, leaving 36 bases between them. The CDR3 covers 18 residues. The CDR3 sequence: CASRGRTDGLSTGEYRHF. The CDR3 DNA sequence: TGTGCCAGCAGAGGCAGAACGGACGGGTTGAGTACCGGGGAGTATCGGCATTTT.

A few counts support this clone. V gene TRBV19 combines with J gene TRBJ1-1, with TRBD1 matching 8 bases. Losses at the gene ends were 5 bases for V and 1 base for J; bases not matched to a gene: 6. Germline assignment: CDR1 LNHDA and CDR2 SQIVND (reference sequence). CDR3 size: 15 residues. CDR3 sequence: CASSETGTGNTEAFF. For the CDR3, the DNA is TGTGCCAGTAGTGAAACCGGGACAGGGAACACTGAAGCTTTCTTT. Full variable domain (outside the CDR3, taken from reference TRBV19 and TRBJ1-1): DGGITQSPKYLFRKEGQNVTLSCEQNLNHDAMYWYRQDPGQGLRLIYYSQIVNDFQKGDIAEGYSVSREKKESFPLTVTSAQKNPTAFYLCASSETGTGNTEAFFGQGTRLTVV.

The chain joins TRBV11-2 to TRBJ1-1; D unclear. V was clipped by 3 bases and J by 8 bases, with 7 bases between them. CDR3 length equals 11 residues. Germline loops: CDR1 SGHAT, CDR2 FQNNGV. CDR3 coding DNA: TGTGCCAGCAGCTTCCTCCTGGAAGCTTTCTTT. This gives the protein CASSFLLEAFF.

This clone was recorded a few times. V and J are TRBV6-4 and TRBJ2-2; 7 positions match TRBD1. The CDR3 is 17 amino acids. V shed 5 bases and J 1 base; nucleotides not matched to a gene: 10. The V gene's germline CDR1 is MRHNA and CDR2 SNTAGT. CDR3 nucleotides: TGTGCCAGCAGTACAACATACAGGGGTAGGAACACCGGGGAGCTGTTTTTT. Its protein product is CASSTTYRGRNTGELFF.

The gene calls are TRBV7-9 and TRBJ2-1, with 13 bases identical to TRBD2. V gave up 6 bases and J gave up 9 bases; unmatched junction bases: 8. Looked up from germline, CDR1 is SEHNR and CDR2 is FQNEAQ (reference sequence). There are 15 residues in the CDR3. The CDR3 DNA is TGTGCCAGCAGTGGACTAGCGGGAGTCCTTGCTGAGCAGTTCTTC. Translation: CASSGLAGVLAEQFF.